The rows below give T cell receptor beta chains drawn from one sample of a study of blood T cell repertoires in COVID-19. Libraries were prepared by immunoSEQ multiplex PCR; TCRdb keeps only in-frame clonotypes and omits some of them. The repertoire consists of tens of thousands of clones, with about 81% occurring once and the leading ten covering about 4.1%. The sample consisted of peripheral blood. The receptor source for this set is a man aged 45-65 years with active COVID-19. The CDR3 runs from the conserved cysteine through the conserved F or W.

j_gene: TRBJ2-7; v_gene: TRBV5-8; CDR3aa: CASGARGSPWEQYF
j_gene: TRBJ1-1; v_gene: TRBV7-9; CDR3aa: CASSSRGTQNTEAFF
j_gene: TRBJ2-2; v_gene: TRBV7-8; CDR3aa: CASSSQQGVLTGELFF
j_gene: TRBJ2-5; v_gene: TRBV27; CDR3aa: CASRLRGYQETQYF
j_gene: TRBJ1-2; v_gene: TRBV27; CDR3aa: CASKAATENGYTF
j_gene: TRBJ1-1; v_gene: TRBV29-1; CDR3aa: CSVDRDRGSTEAFF
j_gene: TRBJ2-7; v_gene: TRBV12-3/TRBV12-4; CDR3aa: CASSAGGDYEQYF
j_gene: TRBJ2-3; v_gene: TRBV3-1/TRBV3-2; CDR3aa: CASSPRLAGDLDTQYF
j_gene: TRBJ2-7; v_gene: TRBV6-5; CDR3aa: CASWLPGQGLDEQYF
j_gene: TRBJ1-1; v_gene: TRBV29-1; CDR3aa: CSVRWGSANTEAFF
j_gene: TRBJ2-1; v_gene: TRBV6-2/TRBV6-3; CDR3aa: CASSWGPPWSYNEQFF
j_gene: TRBJ2-3; v_gene: TRBV5-1; CDR3aa: CASSPGTGADTQYF
j_gene: TRBJ2-5; v_gene: TRBV5-4; CDR3aa: CASTTKGLGETQYF
j_gene: TRBJ2-3; v_gene: TRBV6-5; CDR3aa: CASSPGQGTAQYF
j_gene: TRBJ1-6; v_gene: TRBV11-2; CDR3aa: CASSSAGMSSYNSPLHF
j_gene: TRBJ1-1; v_gene: TRBV7-9; CDR3aa: CASSLGEGLEAFF
j_gene: TRBJ2-3; v_gene: TRBV29-1; CDR3aa: CSVGGPGITDTQYF
j_gene: TRBJ2-5; v_gene: TRBV7-2; CDR3aa: CASSLGRTRRQETQYF
j_gene: TRBJ2-1; v_gene: TRBV25-1; CDR3aa: CASSGRTDPYNEQFF
j_gene: TRBJ1-6; v_gene: TRBV11-1; CDR3aa: CASSLGGAALTSPLHF
j_gene: TRBJ2-1; v_gene: TRBV18; CDR3aa: CASSPELAGGANEQFF
j_gene: TRBJ1-5; v_gene: TRBV27; CDR3aa: CASSLRTGGDQPQHF
j_gene: TRBJ1-5; v_gene: TRBV11-3; CDR3aa: CAGRGRGLCNQPQHF
j_gene: TRBJ2-7; v_gene: TRBV7-8; CDR3aa: CASSKDRFLPYEQYF
j_gene: TRBJ2-7; v_gene: TRBV4-3; CDR3aa: CASSQDPPGQGAGEQYF